This T cell receptor beta chain was recovered during a study of T-cell memory formation after mild COVID-19. The CDR3 is 16 amino acids. Per germline, CDR1 SGHNT and CDR2 YYREEE (reference sequence). The ends were cut back, 5 bases at V and 5 bases at J, with 22 bases in the middle. The TCR alpha and TCR beta cDNA libraries, bearing sample barcodes and UMIs, were generated by 5'RACE using constant-segment primers. Using its own MiXCR run on the 5' RACE reads, TCRdb lists one record per CDR3 protein. The profile covers 84,000 or so distinct CDR3 sequences, with approximately 14% appearing a single time and 30% to 35% taken by the ten largest.

The V gene is TRBV5-4, the J gene TRBJ1-1, with D unclear. Specimen: PBMCs or a T cell subset sorted from them (not recorded which). This sequence was found in an adult woman who had mild COVID-19 (a few samples of this study predate the infection). Cell type and time point are not known. The CDR3 sequence: CASSPILGPLGTEAFF. For the CDR3, the DNA is TGTGCCAGCAGTCCAATACTCGGGCCCCTCGGAACTGAAGCTTTCTTT. The whole variable domain, filled in from reference TRBV5-4 and TRBJ1-1, reads ETGVTQSPTHLIKTRGQQVTLRCSSQSGHNTVSWYQQALGQGPQFIFQYYREEENGRGNFPPRFSGLQFPNYSSELNVNALELDDSALYLCASSPILGPLGTEAFFGQGTRLTVV.